This T cell receptor (beta chain) was captured by sequencing in a study of OX40 agonist ivuxolimab in advanced cancers. Overall study: Of the patients, three showed partial responses, one with hepatocellular carcinoma and two with cutaneous melanoma.

Sequenced by immunoSEQ multiplex PCR; TCRdb stores in-frame clones only, minus some. In the table there are around 31,000 clones, approximately 86% of which are singletons. The CDR3 extends over 14 amino acids. The V segment lost 3 bases and the J segment 3 bases; nucleotides outside the gene matches: 2. CDR1 is PRHDT and CDR2 is FYEKMQ in the germline V gene (reference sequence). This clonotype was obtained from an adult with an advanced solid tumor such as melanoma, head and neck, liver or kidney cancer. The J gene is TRBJ2-5, the V gene TRBV13, with 9 bases fitting TRBD1. The sequencing used CD4+ or CD8+ T cells sorted from blood, collected in a trial of the OX40 agonist ivuxolimab. CDR3 region: CASSFRDREETQYF. In DNA form, the CDR3 reads TGTGCCAGCAGCTTCCGGGACAGGGAAGAGACCCAGTACTTC.